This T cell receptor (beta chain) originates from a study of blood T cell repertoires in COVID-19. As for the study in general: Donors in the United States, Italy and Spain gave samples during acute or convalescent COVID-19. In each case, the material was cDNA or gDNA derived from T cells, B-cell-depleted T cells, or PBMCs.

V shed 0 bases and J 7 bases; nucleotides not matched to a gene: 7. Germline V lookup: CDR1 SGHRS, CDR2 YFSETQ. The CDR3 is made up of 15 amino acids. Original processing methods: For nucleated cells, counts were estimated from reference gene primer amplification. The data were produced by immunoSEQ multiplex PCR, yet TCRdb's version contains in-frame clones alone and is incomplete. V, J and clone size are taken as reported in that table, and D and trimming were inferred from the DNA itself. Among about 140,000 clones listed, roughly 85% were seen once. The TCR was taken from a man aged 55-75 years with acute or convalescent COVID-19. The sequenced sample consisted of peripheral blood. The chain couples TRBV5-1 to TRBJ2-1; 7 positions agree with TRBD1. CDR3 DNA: TGCGCCAGCAGCTTGGGGGGACAGAACATGAATGAGCAGTTCTTC. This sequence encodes CASSLGGQNMNEQFF.